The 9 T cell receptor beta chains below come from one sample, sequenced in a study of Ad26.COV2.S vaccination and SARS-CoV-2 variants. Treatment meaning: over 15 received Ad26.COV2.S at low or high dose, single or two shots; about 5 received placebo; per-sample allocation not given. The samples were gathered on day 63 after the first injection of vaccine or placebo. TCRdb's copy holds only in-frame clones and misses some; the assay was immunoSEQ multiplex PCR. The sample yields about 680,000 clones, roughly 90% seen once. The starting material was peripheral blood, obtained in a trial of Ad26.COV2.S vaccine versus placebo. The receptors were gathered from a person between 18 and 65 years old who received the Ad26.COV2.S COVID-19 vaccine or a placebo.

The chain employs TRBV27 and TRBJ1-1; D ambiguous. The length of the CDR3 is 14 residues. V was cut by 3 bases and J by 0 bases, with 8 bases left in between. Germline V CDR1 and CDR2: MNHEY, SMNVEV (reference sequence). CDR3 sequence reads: CASSFGVLNTEAFF. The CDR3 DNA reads TGTGCCAGCAGTTTTGGGGTCTTGAACACTGAAGCTTTCTTT.

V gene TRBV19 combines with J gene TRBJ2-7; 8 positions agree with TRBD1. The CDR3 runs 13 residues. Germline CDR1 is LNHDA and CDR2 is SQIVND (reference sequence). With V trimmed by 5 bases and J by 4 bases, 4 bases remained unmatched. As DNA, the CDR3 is TGTGCCAGTAGTGGGACAGGAGGTTACGAGCAGTACTTC. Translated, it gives CASSGTGGYEQYF. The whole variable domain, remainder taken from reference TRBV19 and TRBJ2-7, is DGGITQSPKYLFRKEGQNVTLSCEQNLNHDAMYWYRQDPGQGLRLIYYSQIVNDFQKGDIAEGYSVSREKKESFPLTVTSAQKNPTAFYLCASSGTGGYEQYFGPGTRLTVT.

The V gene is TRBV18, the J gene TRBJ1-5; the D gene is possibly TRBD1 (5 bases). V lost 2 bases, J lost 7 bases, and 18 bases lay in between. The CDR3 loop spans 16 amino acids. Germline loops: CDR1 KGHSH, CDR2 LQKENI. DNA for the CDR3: TGTGCCAGCTCACCAAACGATGCGGGGGTGAACCAGCCCCAGCATTTT. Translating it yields CASSPNDAGVNQPQHF.

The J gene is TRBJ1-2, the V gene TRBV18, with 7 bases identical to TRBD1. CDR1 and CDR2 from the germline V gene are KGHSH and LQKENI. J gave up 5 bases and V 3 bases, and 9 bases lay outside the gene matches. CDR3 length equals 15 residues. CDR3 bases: TGTGCCAGCTCACCTCCAGGGGGATTAGGGTATGGCTACACCTTC. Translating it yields CASSPPGGLGYGYTF.

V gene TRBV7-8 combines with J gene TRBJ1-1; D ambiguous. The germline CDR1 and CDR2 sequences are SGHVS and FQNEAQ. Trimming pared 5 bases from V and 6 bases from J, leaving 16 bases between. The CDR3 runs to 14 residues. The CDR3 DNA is TGTGCCAGCAGCCTACACTATACGCAGGCTGAAGCTTTCTTT. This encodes CASSLHYTQAEAFF.

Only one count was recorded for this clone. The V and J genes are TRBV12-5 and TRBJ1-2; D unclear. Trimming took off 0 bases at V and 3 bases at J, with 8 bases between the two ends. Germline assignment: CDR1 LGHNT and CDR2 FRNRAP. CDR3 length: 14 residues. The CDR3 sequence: CASGLVDAYYGYTF. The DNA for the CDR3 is TGTGCTAGTGGTTTGGTAGACGCATACTATGGCTACACCTTC. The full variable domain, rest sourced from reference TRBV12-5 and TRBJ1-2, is DARVTQTPRHKVTEMGQEVTMRCQPILGHNTVFWYRQTMMQGLELLAYFRNRAPLDDSGMPKDRFSAEMPDATLATLKIQPSEPRDSAVYFCASGLVDAYYGYTFGSGTRLTVV.

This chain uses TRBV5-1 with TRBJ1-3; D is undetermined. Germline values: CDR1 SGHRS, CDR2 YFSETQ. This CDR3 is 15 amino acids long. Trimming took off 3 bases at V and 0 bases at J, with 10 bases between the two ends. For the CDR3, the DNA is TGCGCCAGCAGCTCAGGACCGAACTCTGGAAACACCATATATTTT. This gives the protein CASSSGPNSGNTIYF.

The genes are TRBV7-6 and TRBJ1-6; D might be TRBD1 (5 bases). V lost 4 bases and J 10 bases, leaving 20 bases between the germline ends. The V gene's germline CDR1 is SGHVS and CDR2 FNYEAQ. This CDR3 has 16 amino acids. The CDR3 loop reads CASSSLSGAGWSPLHF. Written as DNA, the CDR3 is TGTGCCAGCAGCTCCTTATCCGGGGCAGGGTGGTCACCCCTCCACTTT.

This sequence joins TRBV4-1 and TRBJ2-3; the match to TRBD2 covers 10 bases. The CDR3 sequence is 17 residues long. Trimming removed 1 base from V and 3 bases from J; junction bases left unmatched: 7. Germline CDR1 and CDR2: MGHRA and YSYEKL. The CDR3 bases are TGCGCCAGCAGCCAAGTTCAAGCGGGGGGGCCGACAGATACGCAGTATTTT. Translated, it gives CASSQVQAGGPTDTQYF.